This TCR beta chain emerged from a study of T-cell memory formation after mild COVID-19. Study observations and caveats: The second-wave clones peaking on day 37 were not confirmed as SARS-CoV-2-specific. The finding that pre-infection memory included some responding clones suggested that cross-reactive memory joined. Mainly CM and EM harbored the contracting CD4+ clones; mainly EMRA harbored the CD8+ ones.

With constant-segment primers, 5'RACE yielded cDNA libraries of TCR alpha and TCR beta that carried sample barcodes and UMIs. TCRdb recomputed calls from the 5' RACE reads with MiXCR, one row per CDR3 protein. The table lists under 400,000 distinct CDR3 sequences, 28% of them singletons. This clonotype was observed a handful of times. As yet, its antigen is unknown. CDR1 is SNHLY, CDR2 FYNNEI, per germline. The ends were cut back, 7 bases at V and 3 bases at J, with 7 bases in the middle. CDR3 length: 11 residues. Input material: PBMCs or a T cell subset sorted from them (not recorded which). The receptor was isolated from an adult woman who had mild COVID-19 (a few samples of this study predate the infection). Cell type and time point are not known. The chain employs TRBV2 and TRBJ2-7, with D unresolved. The CDR3 region is CASTNGYEQYF. The CDR3 nucleotides are TGTGCCAGCACCAACGGCTACGAGCAGTACTTC.